These 20 T cell receptor beta chains share one sample of origin, sequenced in a study of T cell changes during pregnancy in multiple sclerosis. Only in-frame clones appear in the TCRdb table, and some are missing; sequencing was by immunoSEQ multiplex PCR. Of tens of thousands of clones listed, about 91% are singletons. The sequencing here drew on peripheral blood, taken after pregnancy. Source of these receptors: a female donor with multiple sclerosis, enrolled in a pregnancy study.

The chain couples TRBV6-5 to TRBJ2-7; 8 positions agree with TRBD1. The CDR3 has 15 residues. CDR1 is MNHEY, CDR2 SVGAGI, per germline. V shed 6 bases, J shed 0 bases, and the junction held 7 bases outside the gene matches. CDR3 loop: CASSRAGTGSYEQYF. For the CDR3, the DNA is TGTGCCAGCAGCCGGGCCGGGACAGGCTCCTACGAGCAGTACTTC.

CDR3 nucleotide sequence: TGTGCCTGGAGTGCCCGGGAGTTTGGTGAGCAGTTCTTC. This translates into CAWSAREFGEQFF. The chain couples TRBV30 to TRBJ2-1, with D possibly TRBD2 on 6 matching bases. Germline V lookup: CDR1 GTSNPN, CDR2 SVGIG (reference sequence). V dropped 1 base and J dropped 9 bases, with 13 bases sitting between them. The CDR3 spans 13 residues.

This clone has a single count. V usage is TRBV19 and J usage is TRBJ2-7; the match to TRBD2 covers 12 bases. There are 15 residues in the CDR3. Trimming removed 5 bases from V and 1 base from J; junction bases left unmatched: 3. CDR1 is LNHDA, CDR2 SQIVND, per germline (reference sequence). CDR3 sequence: CASSPLAGGSYEQYF. As DNA, the CDR3 is TGTGCCAGTAGTCCACTAGCGGGAGGTTCCTACGAGCAGTACTTC.

V is TRBV27 and J is TRBJ1-4; a possible D gene is TRBD1 (6 bases). V was shortened by 5 bases and J by 8 bases, with 18 bases between the two germline ends. Germline V gene sequence: CDR1 MNHEY, CDR2 SMNVEV (reference sequence). The CDR3 contains 15 residues. This CDR3 is CASSGSQGSIEKLFF. DNA for the CDR3: TGTGCCAGCAGTGGTTCTCAGGGGTCGATAGAAAAACTGTTTTTT.

V gene TRBV19 combines with J gene TRBJ1-3, with D possibly TRBD1 on 5 matching bases. CDR1 is LNHDA and CDR2 is SQIVND in the germline V gene (reference sequence). Trimming left V 9 bases short and J 4 bases short, with 16 bases between. The CDR3 spans 14 residues. CDR3 in DNA: TGTGCCAGCACCGGCGGGACCCCGGGAAACACCATATATTTT. Translation: CASTGGTPGNTIYF.

The chain has TRBV10-3 and TRBJ1-2; TRBD1 agrees at 8 bases. Germline lookup yields CDR1 ENHRY and CDR2 SYGVKD. This CDR3 spans 14 amino acids. V was pared by 4 bases and J by 3 bases, with 4 bases of the junction left unmatched. The CDR3 loop is CAISGTGRDYGYTF. CDR3 bases: TGTGCCATCAGTGGGACAGGGAGAGACTATGGCTACACCTTC.

Note on this clone: Other DNA sequences in the same sample also yield this CDR3. The chain links TRBV18 to TRBJ1-5; TRBD1 is a possible D gene (6 bases). CDR1 KGHSH and CDR2 LQKENI come from the germline V gene. Deletions cut 6 bases from V and 5 bases from J, with 11 bases between. The CDR3 totals 13 residues. CDR3 in DNA: TGTGCCAGCTCCCCCGACAGGTATCAGCCCCAGCATTTT. It specifies CASSPDRYQPQHF.

V usage is TRBV10-3 and J usage is TRBJ2-7; D call uncertain. Germline V gene sequence: CDR1 ENHRY, CDR2 SYGVKD. Trimming left V 3 bases short and J 2 bases short, with 2 bases between. The CDR3 is made up of 11 amino acids. CDR3 in amino acids: CAISDTYEQYF. The CDR3, as DNA: TGTGCCATCAGTGACACCTACGAGCAGTACTTC.

The chain couples TRBV5-1 to TRBJ1-1; a possible D gene is TRBD1 (6 bases). V was cut by 1 base and J by 0 bases, with 13 bases left in between. CDR1 and CDR2 (germline): SGHRS, YFSETQ. This CDR3 has 16 residues. The CDR3 DNA follows: TGCGCCAGCAGCTTGTGGACAGCTTTTATGAACACTGAAGCTTTCTTT. Translating gives CASSLWTAFMNTEAFF.

V gene TRBV4-2 combines with J gene TRBJ2-7, with TRBD2 matching over 7 bases. J was trimmed by 0 bases and V by 4 bases; bases with no gene match: 6. This CDR3 spans 15 amino acids. Germline CDR1 LGHNA, CDR2 YNFKEQ. DNA for the CDR3: TGTGCCAGCAGCCCCCGGGACTACCCCTCCTACGAGCAGTACTTC. Amino acids: CASSPRDYPSYEQYF.

This clone was observed a handful of times. The V and J genes are TRBV27 and TRBJ1-1; no firm D call. CDR3 length: 13 amino acids. Deletions cut 0 bases from V and 0 bases from J, with 2 bases between. The germline CDR1 and CDR2 sequences are MNHEY and SMNVEV (reference sequence). The CDR3 region is CASSLSMNTEAFF. The CDR3 DNA sequence: TGTGCCAGCAGTTTATCCATGAACACTGAAGCTTTCTTT.

V and J are TRBV5-1 and TRBJ2-3, with 10 bases lining up with TRBD2. CDR1 is SGHRS, CDR2 YFSETQ, per germline. The CDR3 loop spans 21 amino acids. The ends lost 2 bases at V and 4 bases at J; junction bases unmatched: 22. In nucleotides, the CDR3 is TGCGCCAGCAGCTTTCTGTCTAGGCTAGCGGGAGATAAAGGGACCCCAGATACGCAGTATTTT. Its protein product is CASSFLSRLAGDKGTPDTQYF.

The rearrangement joins TRBV6-4 to TRBJ1-2, with D possibly being TRBD1 (5 bases). Trimming cost V 1 base and J 2 bases, with 11 bases left between them. Germline V gene lookup returns CDR1 MRHNA and CDR2 SNTAGT. The CDR3 length is 15 residues. CDR3 coding DNA: TGTGCCAGCAGTGACTTGGGGGGTGAGAACTATGGCTACACCTTC. Protein sequence: CASSDLGGENYGYTF.

The chain links TRBV11-2 to TRBJ2-7; TRBD2 aligns across 12 bases. The length of the CDR3 is 16 residues. From germline, CDR1 is SGHAT and CDR2 FQNNGV. Trimming cost V 5 bases and J 4 bases; bases outside gene matches: 9. This CDR3 is CASSARTSGKGYEQYF. The CDR3 bases are TGTGCCAGCAGCGCTCGGACTAGCGGGAAGGGTTACGAGCAGTACTTC.

The gene calls are TRBV28 and TRBJ1-2; a weak D match, TRBD1 (5 bases). V was shortened by 5 bases and J by 6 bases, with 10 bases between the two germline ends. Per the germline V gene, CDR1 is MDHEN and CDR2 is SYDVKM. The CDR3 is 12 amino acids. CDR3 DNA: TGTGCCAGCAGTGGCAGGGTAAATGGCTACACCTTC. Translation gives CASSGRVNGYTF.

The V and J genes are TRBV18 and TRBJ2-7; a weak D match, TRBD2 (5 bases). V was clipped by 2 bases and J by 3 bases, with 11 bases between them. The germline V gene encodes CDR1 KGHSH and CDR2 LQKENI. The CDR3 is 14 amino acids. CDR3 in DNA: TGTGCCAGCTCACCAGTCGAGGGCCTCTACGAGCAGTACTTC. This encodes CASSPVEGLYEQYF.

This clone was counted only a few times. V and J are TRBV1 and TRBJ2-2; TRBD2, the table's D call, was not compared with the DNA. TRBV1 is given as a pseudogene. The CDR3 is made up of 17 amino acids. CDR3 DNA: TGCACCAGCAGCCAACGTCGGACTAGCGGCGGGTCCGGGGAGCTGTTTTTT. This encodes CTSSQRRTSGGSGELFF.

V and J are TRBV7-6 and TRBJ2-1, with 9 bases aligning to TRBD2. Germline V gene sequence: CDR1 SGHVS, CDR2 FNYEAQ. V gave up 3 bases and J gave up 3 bases; unmatched junction bases: 3. This CDR3 contains 15 residues. In DNA, the CDR3 is TGTGCCAGCAGCTTGACTAGCGGTGGCTACAATGAGCAGTTCTTC. Translation: CASSLTSGGYNEQFF.

The chain is built from TRBV6-1 and TRBJ2-4, with 12 bases aligning to TRBD1. V was pared by 1 base and J by 11 bases, with 9 bases of the junction left unmatched. The CDR3 runs to 16 residues. From germline, CDR1 is MNHNS and CDR2 SASEGT. This chain's CDR3 is CASSEESGTGGSFQYF. The CDR3 DNA is TGTGCCAGCAGTGAAGAATCGGGGACAGGGGGCAGCTTTCAGTACTTC.

The J gene is TRBJ1-2, the V gene TRBV14; 10 nucleotides match TRBD1. The J segment lost 6 bases and the V segment lost 4 bases, leaving 8 bases of the junction unmatched. The germline CDR1 and CDR2 sequences are SGHDN and FVKESK. This CDR3 contains 15 residues. CDR3 in amino acids: CASSRRTGGSDGYTF. The CDR3 DNA reads TGTGCCAGCAGCCGCCGGACAGGGGGGTCGGATGGCTACACCTTC.